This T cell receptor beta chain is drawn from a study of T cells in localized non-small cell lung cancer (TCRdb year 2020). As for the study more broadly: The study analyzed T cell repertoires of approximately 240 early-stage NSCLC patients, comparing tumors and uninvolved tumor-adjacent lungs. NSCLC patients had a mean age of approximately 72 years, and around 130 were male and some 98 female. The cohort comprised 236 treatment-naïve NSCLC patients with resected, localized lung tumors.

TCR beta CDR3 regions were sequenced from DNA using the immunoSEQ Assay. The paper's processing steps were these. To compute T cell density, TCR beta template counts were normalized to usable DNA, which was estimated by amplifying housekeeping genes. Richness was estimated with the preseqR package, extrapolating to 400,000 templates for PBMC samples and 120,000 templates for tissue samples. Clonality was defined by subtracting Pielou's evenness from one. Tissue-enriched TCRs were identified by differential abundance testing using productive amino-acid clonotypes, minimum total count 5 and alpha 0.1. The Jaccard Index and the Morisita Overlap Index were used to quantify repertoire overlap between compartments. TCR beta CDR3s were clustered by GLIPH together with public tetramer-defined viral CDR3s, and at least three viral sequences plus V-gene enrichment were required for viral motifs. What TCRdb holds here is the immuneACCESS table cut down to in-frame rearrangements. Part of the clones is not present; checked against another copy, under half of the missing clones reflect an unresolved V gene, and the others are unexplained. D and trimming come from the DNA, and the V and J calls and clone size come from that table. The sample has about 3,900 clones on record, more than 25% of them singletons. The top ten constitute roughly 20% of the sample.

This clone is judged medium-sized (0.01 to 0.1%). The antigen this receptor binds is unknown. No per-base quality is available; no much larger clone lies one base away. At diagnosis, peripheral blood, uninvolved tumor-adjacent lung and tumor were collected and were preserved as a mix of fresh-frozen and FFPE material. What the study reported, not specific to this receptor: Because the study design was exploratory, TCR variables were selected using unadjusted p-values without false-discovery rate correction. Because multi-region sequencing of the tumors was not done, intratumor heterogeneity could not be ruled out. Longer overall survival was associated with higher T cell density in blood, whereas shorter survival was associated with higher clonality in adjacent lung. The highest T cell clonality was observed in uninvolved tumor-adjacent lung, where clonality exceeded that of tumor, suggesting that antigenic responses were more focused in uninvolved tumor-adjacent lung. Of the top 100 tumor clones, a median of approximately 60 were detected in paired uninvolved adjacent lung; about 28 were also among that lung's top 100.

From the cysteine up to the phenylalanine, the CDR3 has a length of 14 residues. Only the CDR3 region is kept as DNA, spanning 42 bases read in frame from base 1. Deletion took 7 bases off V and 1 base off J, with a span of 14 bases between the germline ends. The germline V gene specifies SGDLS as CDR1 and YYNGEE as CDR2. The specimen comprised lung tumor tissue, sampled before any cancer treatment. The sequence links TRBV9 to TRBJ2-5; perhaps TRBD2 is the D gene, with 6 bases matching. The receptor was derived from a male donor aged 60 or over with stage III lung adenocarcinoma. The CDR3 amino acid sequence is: CASRETRTQETQYF. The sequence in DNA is TGTGCCAGCCGGGAGACACGCACCCAAGAGACCCAGTACTTC. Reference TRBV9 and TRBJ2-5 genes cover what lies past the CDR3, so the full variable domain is DSGVTQTPKHLITATGQRVTLRCSPRSGDLSVYWYQQSLDQGLQFLIQYYNGEERAKGNILERFSAQQFPDLHSELNLSSLELGDSALYFCASRETRTQETQYFGPGTRLLVL.